The present T cell receptor (beta chain) was sequenced within a study of CD8 T cells in ankylosing spondylitis. Overall study findings and caveats: Clones linked to disease were reported to show significant enrichment in matched ankylosing spondylitis synovial fluid. A TCR beta motif made of 7 to 9 highly homologous variants seemed typical of ankylosing spondylitis blood.

TCRdb fed the 5' RACE reads into MiXCR, producing one record per CDR3 protein. Of 500,000 to 550,000 distinct CDR3 sequences detected, over 9.5% appear once; the ten largest clones hold over 6.5%. This clonotype has more than one count but fewer than ten. Its specificity is not known. CDR1 is DFQATT, CDR2 SNEGSKA, per germline (reference sequence). V lost 2 bases, J lost 0 bases, and 17 bases lay in between. The CDR3 is 17 residues long. The source is a male donor with ankylosing spondylitis. The V gene is TRBV20-1, the J gene TRBJ2-4; perhaps D is TRBD1 or TRBD2 (5 bases each). Input material: blood, either unsorted or a sorted T cell fraction (not recorded which). The CDR3 DNA reads as TGCAGTGCTAGATTTATCAGGGAGACACCAGCCAAAAACATTCAGTACTTC. Its translation: CSARFIRETPAKNIQYF.